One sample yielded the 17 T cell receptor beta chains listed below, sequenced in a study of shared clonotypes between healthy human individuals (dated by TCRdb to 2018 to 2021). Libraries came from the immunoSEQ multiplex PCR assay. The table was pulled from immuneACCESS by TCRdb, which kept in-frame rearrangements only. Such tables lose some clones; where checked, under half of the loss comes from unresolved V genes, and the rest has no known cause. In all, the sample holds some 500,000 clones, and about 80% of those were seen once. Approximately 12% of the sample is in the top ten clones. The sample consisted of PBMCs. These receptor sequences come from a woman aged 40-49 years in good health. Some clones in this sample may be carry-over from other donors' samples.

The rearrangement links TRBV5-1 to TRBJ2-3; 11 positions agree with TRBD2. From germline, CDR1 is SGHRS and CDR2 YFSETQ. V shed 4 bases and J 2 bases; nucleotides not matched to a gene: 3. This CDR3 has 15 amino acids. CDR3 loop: CASSTTSGTTDTQYF. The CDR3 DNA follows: TGCGCCAGCAGCACGACTAGCGGGACCACAGATACGCAGTATTTT.

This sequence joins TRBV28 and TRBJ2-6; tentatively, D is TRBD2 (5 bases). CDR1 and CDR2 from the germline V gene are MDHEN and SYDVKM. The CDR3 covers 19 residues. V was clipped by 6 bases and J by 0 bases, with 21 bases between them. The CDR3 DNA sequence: TGTGCCAGCAGGTCTAGACGGGATCCTCTCCTCTCTGGGGCCAACGTCCTGACTTTC. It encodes CASRSRRDPLLSGANVLTF.

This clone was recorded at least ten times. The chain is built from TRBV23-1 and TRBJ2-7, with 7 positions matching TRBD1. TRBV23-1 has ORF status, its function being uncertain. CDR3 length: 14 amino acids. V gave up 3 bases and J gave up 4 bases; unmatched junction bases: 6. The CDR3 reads CASSHPGGGYEQYF. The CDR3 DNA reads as TGCGCCAGCAGTCACCCAGGGGGTGGGTACGAGCAGTACTTC.

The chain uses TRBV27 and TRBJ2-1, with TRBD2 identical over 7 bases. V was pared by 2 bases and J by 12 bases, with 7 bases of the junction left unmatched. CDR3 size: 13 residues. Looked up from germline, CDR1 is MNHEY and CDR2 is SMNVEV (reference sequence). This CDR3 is CASSLSGDFLQFF. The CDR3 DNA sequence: TGTGCCAGCAGTTTAAGCGGGGACTTTTTGCAGTTCTTC.

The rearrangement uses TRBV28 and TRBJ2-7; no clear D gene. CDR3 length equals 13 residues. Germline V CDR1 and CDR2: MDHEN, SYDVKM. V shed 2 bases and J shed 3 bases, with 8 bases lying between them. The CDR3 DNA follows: TGTGCCAGCAGTTTAGGACGGCACTACGAGCAGTACTTC. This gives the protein CASSLGRHYEQYF.

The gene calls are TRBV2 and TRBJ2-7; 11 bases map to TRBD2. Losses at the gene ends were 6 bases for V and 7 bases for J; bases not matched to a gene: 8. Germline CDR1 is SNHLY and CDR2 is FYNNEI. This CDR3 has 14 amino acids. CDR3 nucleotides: TGTGCCAGCAGGCCGGGACTAGCGGCGGTAGAGCAGTACTTC. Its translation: CASRPGLAAVEQYF.

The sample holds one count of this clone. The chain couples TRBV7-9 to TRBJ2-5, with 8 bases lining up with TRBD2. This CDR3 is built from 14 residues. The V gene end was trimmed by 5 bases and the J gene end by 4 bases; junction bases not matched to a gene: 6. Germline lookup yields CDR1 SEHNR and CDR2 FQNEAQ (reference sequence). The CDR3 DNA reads TGTGCCAGCAGCCCTTCGGGGGGGCTAGAGACCCAGTACTTC. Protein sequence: CASSPSGGLETQYF. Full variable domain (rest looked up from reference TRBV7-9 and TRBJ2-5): DTGVSQNPRHKITKRGQNVTFRCDPISEHNRLYWYRQTLGQGPEFLTYFQNEAQLEKSRLLSDRFSAERPKGSFSTLEIQRTEQGDSAMYLCASSPSGGLETQYFGPGTRLLVL.

The CDR3 loop reads CASSQAWGAGEQFF. CDR3 nucleotide sequence: TGTGCCAGCAGCCAAGCGTGGGGGGCCGGGGAGCAGTTCTTC. The chain recombines TRBV14 with TRBJ2-1, with D possibly being TRBD1 or TRBD2 (6 bases each). The CDR3 totals 14 residues. V was pared by 1 base and J by 10 bases, with 14 bases between. Germline V gene lookup returns CDR1 SGHDN and CDR2 FVKESK. The variable domain in full, completed from reference TRBV14 and TRBJ2-1, reads EAGVTQFPSHSVIEKGQTVTLRCDPISGHDNLYWYRRVMGKEIKFLLHFVKESKQDESGMPNNRFLAERTGGTYSTLKVQPAELEDSGVYFCASSQAWGAGEQFFGPGTRLTVL.

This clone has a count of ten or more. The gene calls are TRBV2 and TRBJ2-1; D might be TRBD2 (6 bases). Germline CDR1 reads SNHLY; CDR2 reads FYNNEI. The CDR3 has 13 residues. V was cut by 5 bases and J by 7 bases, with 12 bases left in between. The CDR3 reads CASSSGLLNEQFF. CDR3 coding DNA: TGTGCCAGCAGTTCGGGACTCCTAAATGAGCAGTTCTTC.

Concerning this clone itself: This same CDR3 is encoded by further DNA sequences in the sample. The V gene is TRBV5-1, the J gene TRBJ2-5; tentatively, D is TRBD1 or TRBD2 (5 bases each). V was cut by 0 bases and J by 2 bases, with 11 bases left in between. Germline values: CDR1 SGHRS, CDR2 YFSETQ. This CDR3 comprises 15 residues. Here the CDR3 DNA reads TGCGCCAGCAGCTTGGCCGGGACCTCTCAAGAGACCCAGTACTTC. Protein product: CASSLAGTSQETQYF.

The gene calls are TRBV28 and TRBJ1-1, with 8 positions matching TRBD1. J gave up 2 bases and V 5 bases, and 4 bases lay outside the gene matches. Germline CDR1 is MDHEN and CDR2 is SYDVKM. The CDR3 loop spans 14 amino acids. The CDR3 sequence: CASSRTGLNTEAFF. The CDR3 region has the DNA TGTGCCAGCAGTAGGACAGGGCTTAACACTGAAGCTTTCTTT.

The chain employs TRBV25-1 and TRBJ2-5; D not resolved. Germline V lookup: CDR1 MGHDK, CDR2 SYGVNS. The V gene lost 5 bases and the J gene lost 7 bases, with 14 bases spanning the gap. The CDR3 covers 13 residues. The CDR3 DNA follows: TGTGCCAGCAGTAGCGAGGCAGGATGGACCCAGTACTTC. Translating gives CASSSEAGWTQYF.

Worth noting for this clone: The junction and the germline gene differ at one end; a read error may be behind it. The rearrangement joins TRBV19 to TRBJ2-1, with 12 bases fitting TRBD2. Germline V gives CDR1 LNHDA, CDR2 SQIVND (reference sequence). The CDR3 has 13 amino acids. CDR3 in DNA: TGTGCCGGTAGGACTAGCGGGGACAATGAGCAGTTCTTC. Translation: CAGRTSGDNEQFF.

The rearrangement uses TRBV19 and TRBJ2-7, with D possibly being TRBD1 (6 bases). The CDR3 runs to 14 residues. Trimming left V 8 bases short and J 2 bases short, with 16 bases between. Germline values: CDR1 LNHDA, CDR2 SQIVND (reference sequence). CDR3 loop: CASGQPGFTYEQYF. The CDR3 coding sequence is TGTGCCAGTGGACAGCCCGGCTTTACCTACGAGCAGTACTTC.

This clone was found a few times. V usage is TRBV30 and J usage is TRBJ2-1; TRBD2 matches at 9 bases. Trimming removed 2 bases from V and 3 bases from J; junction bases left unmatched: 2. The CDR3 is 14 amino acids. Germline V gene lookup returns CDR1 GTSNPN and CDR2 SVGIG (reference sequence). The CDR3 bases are TGTGCCTGGAGTAGGACTAGCGACTACAATGAGCAGTTCTTC. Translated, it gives CAWSRTSDYNEQFF.

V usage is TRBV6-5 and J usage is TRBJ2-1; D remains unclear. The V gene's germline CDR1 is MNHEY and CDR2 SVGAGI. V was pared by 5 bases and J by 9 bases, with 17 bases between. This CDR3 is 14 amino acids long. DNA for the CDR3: TGTGCCAGCAGTCCAACTTCTGGGGTCGGTGAGCAGTTCTTC. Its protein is CASSPTSGVGEQFF.

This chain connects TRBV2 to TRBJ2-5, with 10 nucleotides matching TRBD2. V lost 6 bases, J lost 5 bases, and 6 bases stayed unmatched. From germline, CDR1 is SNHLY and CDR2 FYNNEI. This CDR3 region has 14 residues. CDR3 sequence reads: CASSQRTSGETQYF. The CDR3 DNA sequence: TGTGCCAGCAGCCAAAGGACTAGCGGCGAGACCCAGTACTTC.